This TCR beta chain was captured by sequencing in a study of blood T cell repertoires in COVID-19. Study summary: The analysed material was cDNA or gDNA that came from T cells, B-cell-depleted T cells, or PBMCs.

The germline V gene has CDR1 SGDLS and CDR2 YYNGEE. Germline trimming cut 3 bases from V and 3 bases from J; bases unmatched to any gene: 4. The CDR3 runs to 16 residues. Generated by immunoSEQ multiplex PCR, the TCRdb table keeps only in-frame clones and is missing some. Among around 160,000 clones, about four fifths were seen once, and the ten largest hold less than 4%. The participants were between about 18 and 90 years old and came from 24 US areas. What the recovered Cohort 3 donors had was two negative PCRs, clearance, or symptom resolution. This clone was seen a handful of times. The sequenced sample was PBMCs or T cells enriched from blood (not recorded which). V and J are TRBV9 and TRBJ1-3, with 12 bases aligning to TRBD1. The source of this sequence is a woman aged 60-75 years who had recovered from COVID-19. CDR3 DNA sequence: TGTGCCAGCAGCGCGGGACAGGGGGCGCTTGGAAACACCATATATTTT. Protein product: CASSAGQGALGNTIYF.